The rows below give T cell receptor beta chains drawn from one sample of a study of blood T cell repertoires in COVID-19. Some clones are missing from TCRdb's copy, which holds only in-frame ones; the method was immunoSEQ multiplex PCR. Of hundreds of thousands of clones in the sample, 70% to 90% are singletons; the top ten hold more than 1.4%. The sample comprised peripheral blood. These receptors all come from a woman in her thirties with active or convalescent COVID-19. Each CDR3 is given with its conserved first and last residue. D genes are given only for firm matches. A clone size is listed for some rows: how often the clone was seen (once, few, many), or a class if it is expanded.

clone size,J gene,V gene,D gene,CDR3 protein,CDR3 DNA
NA,TRBJ1-2,TRBV10-3,NA,CAISHEDNPGGGHGYTF,TGTGCCATCAGTCATGAGGACAACCCCGGGGGGGGGCATGGCTACACCTTC
NA,TRBJ2-7,TRBV7-6,TRBD2,CASSSKQGLAGEVGQYF,TGTGCCAGCAGCTCCAAGCAGGGACTAGCGGGAGAAGTGGGGCAGTACTTC
NA,TRBJ2-7,TRBV29-1,NA,CSVGGDYEQYF,TGCAGCGTTGGGGGGGACTACGAGCAGTACTTC
NA,TRBJ2-6,TRBV5-8,TRBD1,CASSPTPGQLVSGANVLTF,TGTGCCAGCAGCCCGACTCCGGGACAGTTAGTCTCTGGGGCCAACGTCCTGACTTTC
NA,TRBJ2-1,TRBV29-1,NA,CSVEGHNNEQFF,TGCAGCGTTGAGGGACACAACAATGAGCAGTTCTTC
NA,TRBJ1-5,TRBV10-3,NA,CAISETTGQPQHF,TGTGCCATCAGTGAGACTACTGGCCAGCCCCAGCATTTT
NA,TRBJ2-3,TRBV2,NA,CASSEPGVGTDTQYF,TGTGCCAGCAGTGAGCCCGGGGTCGGCACAGATACGCAGTATTTT
once,TRBJ2-1,TRBV7-9,TRBD1,CAGGTPGQGVLGEQFF,TGTGCCGGGGGGACCCCGGGACAGGGAGTTTTGGGTGAGCAGTTCTTC
NA,TRBJ2-7,TRBV6-5,TRBD1,CASSNYVSGGYEQYF,TGTGCCAGCAGCAATTATGTCTCAGGGGGCTACGAGCAGTACTTC
NA,TRBJ1-1,TRBV7-9,NA,CASSSERQGTRAEAFF,TGTGCCAGCAGCTCCGAACGCCAGGGTACACGGGCTGAAGCTTTCTTT
NA,TRBJ1-1,TRBV3-1/TRBV3-2,NA,CASSQFPGTYEAFF,TGTGCCAGCAGCCAATTTCCGGGAACCTATGAAGCTTTCTTT
NA,TRBJ2-1,TRBV30,TRBD2,CAWSVRVGLAGGPILDEQFF,TGTGCCTGGAGTGTACGGGTGGGACTAGCGGGAGGACCGATTCTCGATGAGCAGTTCTTC
few,TRBJ2-7,TRBV15,TRBD2,CATSRLAGGVYEQYF,TGTGCCACCAGCAGATTGGCGGGGGGGGTCTACGAGCAGTACTTC
NA,TRBJ2-1,TRBV5-1,TRBD2,CASSRAGDHNEQFF,TGCGCCAGCAGCCGAGCGGGGGACCACAATGAGCAGTTCTTC
NA,TRBJ2-1,TRBV12-5,TRBD1,CASGNRDSYNEQFF,TGTGCTAGTGGCAACCGGGACAGCTACAATGAGCAGTTCTTC
NA,TRBJ1-6,TRBV6-6,TRBD1,CASRQGAGNSPLHF,TGTGCCAGTAGACAGGGGGCAGGGAATTCACCCCTCCACTTT
NA,TRBJ1-1,TRBV7-2,NA,CASSQDTEAFF,TGTGCCAGCAGCCAGGACACTGAAGCTTTCTTT
NA,TRBJ1-5,TRBV6-1,NA,CASSDGGQPQHF,TGTGCCAGCAGTGACGGGGGTCAGCCCCAGCATTTT
NA,TRBJ2-3,TRBV11-1,NA,CASSLAPQGSSTDTQYF,TGTGCCAGCAGCTTAGCGCCGCAGGGATCTAGCACAGATACGCAGTATTTT